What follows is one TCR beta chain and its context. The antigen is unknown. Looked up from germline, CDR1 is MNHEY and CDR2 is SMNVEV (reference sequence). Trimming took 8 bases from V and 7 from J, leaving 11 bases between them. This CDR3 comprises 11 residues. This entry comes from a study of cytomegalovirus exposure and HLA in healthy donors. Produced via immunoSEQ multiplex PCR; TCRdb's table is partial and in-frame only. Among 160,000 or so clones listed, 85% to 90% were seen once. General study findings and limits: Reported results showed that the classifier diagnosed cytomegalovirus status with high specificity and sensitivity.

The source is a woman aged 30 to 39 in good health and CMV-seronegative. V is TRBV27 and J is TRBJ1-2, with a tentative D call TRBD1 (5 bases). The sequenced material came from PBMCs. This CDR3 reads CASRGVFGYTF. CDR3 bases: TGTGCCAGCCGGGGGGTGTTTGGCTACACCTTC.